This T cell receptor (beta chain) was found in a study of T cells in pancreatic ductal adenocarcinoma. From germline, CDR1 is SGHRS and CDR2 YFSETQ. The CDR3 totals 14 residues. With 4 bases clipped from V and 6 bases from J, the junction kept 7 bases outside the gene matches. This clone was seen once. Using immunoSEQ multiplex PCR, the repertoire was profiled, and TCRdb retains in-frame clones only, with some absent. Of roughly 100,000 clones in the sample, about 95% were seen once. No neoadjuvant therapy was given to the selected pancreatic ductal adenocarcinoma patients before their surgery. The sequenced sample was PBMCs. This TCR was recovered from a human donor with pancreatic ductal adenocarcinoma. The chain is built from TRBV5-1 and TRBJ2-7, with 10 positions matching TRBD2. CDR3 sequence: CASSTGTSDTEQYF. CDR3 DNA: TGCGCCAGCAGCACAGGGACTAGCGACACCGAGCAGTACTTC.